Each of the 25 T cell receptor beta chains below was sequenced from the same sample in a study of T cells after yellow fever vaccination. TCRdb re-called the 5' RACE reads through MiXCR, storing one row per CDR3 protein. This table has some 350,000 distinct CDR3 sequences, 6.2% appearing once. The source was PBMCs, collected 5 days after the yellow fever booster vaccination. Receptors originate from a man aged 25-45 years who received the YFV17D yellow fever vaccine.

This clonotype showed up just a few times. The chain joins TRBV4-3 to TRBJ2-1; no clear D gene. This CDR3 region has 17 residues. Trimming shortened V by 1 base and J by 6 bases, and 19 bases separated the two germline ends. The germline CDR1 and CDR2 sequences are LGHNA and YSLEER. The CDR3 spells CASSQGAGEGYPNEQFF. DNA of the CDR3: TGCGCCAGCAGCCAAGGGGCTGGGGAAGGCTACCCCAATGAGCAGTTCTTC.

This clonotype appeared many times. The rearrangement links TRBV5-1 to TRBJ2-1, with D hard to call. The CDR3 spans 14 residues. Germline V gene sequence: CDR1 SGHRS, CDR2 YFSETQ. The V and J ends lost 0 bases and 4 bases respectively, with 8 bases between them. CDR3: CASSLGQPYNEQFF. DNA of the CDR3: TGCGCCAGCAGCTTGGGGCAACCGTACAATGAGCAGTTCTTC.

There are many counts of this clonotype. At one end, the junction sequence differs from germline, possibly due to a read error. The chain joins TRBV5-1 to TRBJ2-5, with TRBD1 matching over 10 bases. The germline gives CDR1 SGHRS, CDR2 YFSETQ. This CDR3 is 14 amino acids long. CDR3 nucleotide sequence: TGCGCCAGCACCTTGACAGGGGGCGACGAGACCCAGTACTTC. Translated, it gives CASTLTGGDETQYF.

The chain uses TRBV20-1 and TRBJ2-1, with D perhaps matching TRBD2 (6 bases). Germline loops: CDR1 DFQATT, CDR2 SNEGSKA (reference sequence). The CDR3 contains 14 residues. Trimming cost V 5 bases and J 2 bases, with 13 bases left between them. The CDR3 is CSADAGFAYNEQFF. The CDR3 region has the DNA TGCAGTGCTGATGCGGGATTCGCCTACAATGAGCAGTTCTTC.

This clonotype was counted at least ten times. This chain connects TRBV9 to TRBJ2-3; possibly TRBD2 for D (6 bases). The V end lost 2 bases, the J end lost 5 bases, and 18 bases lay between the germline ends. The CDR3 runs to 16 residues. Germline CDR1 reads SGDLS; CDR2 reads YYNGEE. The CDR3 region has the DNA TGTGCCAGCAGCGTGGGCGGGATGGCGTCGGAAGATACGCAGTATTTT. Translation gives CASSVGGMASEDTQYF. The full variable domain, rest sourced from reference TRBV9 and TRBJ2-3, is DSGVTQTPKHLITATGQRVTLRCSPRSGDLSVYWYQQSLDQGLQFLIQYYNGEERAKGNILERFSAQQFPDLHSELNLSSLELGDSALYFCASSVGGMASEDTQYFGPGTRLTVL.

This clonotype was detected only a few times. The CDR3 here is CASSLGSVSYEQYF. The CDR3, as DNA: TGTGCCAGCAGCTTGGGTAGCGTCTCCTACGAGCAGTACTTC. The genes are TRBV5-6 and TRBJ2-7; perhaps TRBD2 as D (5 bases). Germline CDR1 and CDR2: SGHDT and YYEEEE. Trimming took off 0 bases at V and 0 bases at J, with 7 bases between the two ends. The CDR3 loop spans 14 amino acids. Full variable domain (missing parts from reference TRBV5-6 and TRBJ2-7): DAGVTQSPTHLIKTRGQQVTLRCSPKSGHDTVSWYQQALGQGPQFIFQYYEEEERQRGNFPDRFSGHQFPNYSSELNVNALLLGDSALYLCASSLGSVSYEQYFGPGTRLTVT.

On this clonotype: A much more abundant neighbour one base away suggests this may be a read error. This sequence joins TRBV9 and TRBJ2-7, with 8 positions matching TRBD2. This CDR3 contains 15 residues. The V gene's germline CDR1 is SGDLS and CDR2 YYNGEE. The CDR3 loop reads CTSSVGTRGTYEQYF. The DNA for the CDR3 is TGTACCAGCAGCGTCGGGACTAGGGGAACCTACGAGCAGTACTTC.

V gene TRBV18 combines with J gene TRBJ2-7; TRBD2 might be the D (6 bases). This CDR3 has 16 residues. Germline V gene lookup returns CDR1 KGHSH and CDR2 LQKENI. Trimming pared 2 bases from V and 7 bases from J, leaving 21 bases between. The CDR3 loop reads CASSPSRGLLLEEQYF. CDR3 DNA: TGTGCCAGCTCACCAAGTAGGGGACTCCTACTTGAAGAGCAGTACTTC.

The gene calls are TRBV14 and TRBJ2-1, with 8 positions matching TRBD2. Germline V gives CDR1 SGHDN, CDR2 FVKESK. The trim removed 3 bases at V and 5 bases at J, leaving 18 bases unmatched. The CDR3 loop spans 19 amino acids. The CDR3 region has the DNA TGTGCCAGCAGCCAGGACCAAATCACTAGCGGCCACTTTAACAATGAGCAGTTCTTC. This translates into CASSQDQITSGHFNNEQFF.

This clonotype has just a few counts. The J gene is TRBJ2-2, the V gene TRBV11-2; the D is unclear. V lost 3 bases and J lost 0, with 8 bases in between. The CDR3 is made up of 15 amino acids. Germline assignment: CDR1 SGHAT and CDR2 FQNNGV. The CDR3 bases are TGTGCCAGCAGCTTGATGCTAGCGAACACCGGGGAGCTGTTTTTT. Amino acid sequence: CASSLMLANTGELFF. Together with reference TRBV11-2 and TRBJ2-2, the CDR3 gives the full variable domain: EAGVAQSPRYKIIEKRQSVAFWCNPISGHATLYWYQQILGQGPKLLIQFQNNGVVDDSQLPKDRFSAERLKGVDSTLKIQPAKLEDSAVYLCASSLMLANTGELFFGEGSRLTVL.

This clonotype was seen only a few times. The chain links TRBV7-6 to TRBJ1-5, with unresolved D. The CDR3 totals 17 residues. With 5 bases removed from V and 0 bases from J, the gap between germline ends came to 17 bases. Germline CDR1 SGHVS, CDR2 FNYEAQ. The CDR3 loop is CASSPTTNPYSNQPQHF. The CDR3 region has the DNA TGTGCCAGCAGCCCGACAACGAACCCGTATAGCAATCAGCCCCAGCATTTT.

The V and J genes are TRBV12-3 or TRBV12-4 and TRBJ2-7, with D possibly being TRBD1 or TRBD2 (5 bases each). This CDR3 contains 14 residues. V lost 1 base to trimming and J lost 2 bases, with 9 bases between them. The CDR3 region has the DNA TGTGCCAGCAGTTTAGGGGAGACAGCCTACGAGCAGTACTTC. Protein product: CASSLGETAYEQYF.

A word on this clonotype: This sequence may be a read error, since a much larger clone differs from it by one base. The chain carries TRBV5-1 and TRBJ2-5, with 7 bases that match TRBD1. Germline lookup yields CDR1 SGHRS and CDR2 YFSETQ. J lost 4 bases, V lost 1 base, and 7 bases had no gene match. The CDR3 is 15 amino acids. CDR3 nucleotide sequence: TGCGCCAGCAGCTTGACCCCCGACAGGGCAGAGACCCAGTACTTC. As protein: CASSLTPDRAETQYF. The full variable domain, with the rest looked up from reference TRBV5-1 and TRBJ2-5, is KAGVTQTPRYLIKTRGQQVTLSCSPISGHRSVSWYQQTPGQGLQFLFEYFSETQRNKGNFPGRFSGRQFSNSRSEMNVSTLELGDSALYLCASSLTPDRAETQYFGPGTRLLVL.

This clonotype was observed a handful of times. The J gene is TRBJ2-1, the V gene TRBV7-2, with TRBD2 matching 10 bases. The CDR3 has 18 residues. With V trimmed by 5 bases and J by 4 bases, 14 bases remained unmatched. The V gene's germline CDR1 is SGHTA and CDR2 FQGNSA. The CDR3 loop reads CASSLTLKSGRVYNEQFF. Here the CDR3 DNA reads TGTGCCAGCAGCCTAACGCTGAAAAGCGGGAGGGTGTACAATGAGCAGTTCTTC.

The J gene is TRBJ1-6, the V gene TRBV12-3 or TRBV12-4; a possible D gene is TRBD1 (5 bases). V was pared by 4 bases and J by 14 bases, with 15 bases between. This CDR3 spans 13 amino acids. The CDR3 reads CASSSTTQASLHF. In nucleotides, the CDR3 is TGTGCCAGCAGTTCTACAACACAGGCTTCCCTCCACTTT.

J is TRBJ2-2 and V is TRBV5-4; 7 positions match TRBD2. This CDR3 has 15 amino acids. Per the germline V gene, CDR1 is SGHNT and CDR2 is YYREEE (reference sequence). V gave up 3 bases and J gave up 0 bases; unmatched junction bases: 2. Written as DNA, the CDR3 is TGTGCCAGCAGCTCCGGGGGGTCGAACACCGGGGAGCTGTTTTTT. Its protein product is CASSSGGSNTGELFF.

This clonotype was picked up many times. The chain recombines TRBV7-2 with TRBJ2-2; D is undetermined. Germline-derived CDR1 and CDR2 are SGHTA and FQGNSA. The CDR3 is 14 residues long. Between the trimmed V and J ends, which lost 1 base and 7 bases, there was a span of 10 bases. The CDR3 here is CASSLDRAIGELFF. The CDR3 DNA reads TGTGCCAGCAGCTTAGATAGGGCTATCGGGGAGCTGTTTTTT.

This clonotype was counted many times. The J gene is TRBJ2-7, the V gene TRBV12-3 or TRBV12-4; 9 bases are a match to TRBD1. This CDR3 spans 15 amino acids. With 5 bases clipped from V and 2 bases from J, the junction kept 7 bases outside the gene matches. The CDR3 loop is CASSSRDRATYEQYF. The CDR3 DNA is TGTGCCAGCAGTAGTCGGGACAGGGCCACCTACGAGCAGTACTTC.

In its sample, this clonotype was seen a few times. The rearrangement joins TRBV29-1 to TRBJ2-5, with TRBD1 identical over 7 bases. This CDR3 is built from 12 residues. Germline CDR1 and CDR2: SQVTM and ANQGSEA. The CDR3 DNA reads TGCACCCTCGGGACAGCACAAGAGACCCAGTACTTC. It yields the protein CTLGTAQETQYF.

This clonotype was picked up many times. The chain uses TRBV20-1 and TRBJ2-1, with D unresolved. Per germline, CDR1 DFQATT and CDR2 SNEGSKA (reference sequence). Between the trimmed V and J ends, which lost 6 bases and 3 bases, there was a span of 6 bases. The CDR3 covers 11 residues. The CDR3 protein is CSAMDYNEQFF. CDR3 DNA: TGCAGTGCCATGGACTACAATGAGCAGTTCTTC.

This chain joins TRBV15 and TRBJ1-5; D remains ambiguous. Germline CDR1 LNHNV, CDR2 YYDKDF (reference sequence). Trimming stripped 1 base from V and 4 bases from J, with 11 bases between. This CDR3 spans 15 amino acids. CDR3 DNA sequence: TGTGCCACCAGCAGAGTTTTAGGAGAGAATCAGCCCCAGCATTTT. It codes for CATSRVLGENQPQHF.

Only a few counts were recorded for this clonotype. The chain couples TRBV19 to TRBJ1-5, with a possible D match to TRBD1 (6 bases). Deletions cut 3 bases from V and 4 bases from J, with 13 bases between. The CDR3 sequence is 15 residues long. CDR1 is LNHDA and CDR2 is SQIVND in the germline V gene (reference sequence). The DNA of the CDR3 is TGTGCCAGTAGTATGGGCGGGACACGGAATCAGCCCCAGCATTTT. Translation: CASSMGGTRNQPQHF.

This clonotype was observed many times. This chain connects TRBV14 to TRBJ2-5; D is possibly TRBD1 or TRBD2 (5 bases each). Trimming took off 2 bases at V and 2 bases at J, with 9 bases between the two ends. CDR3 size: 14 residues. CDR1 is SGHDN and CDR2 is FVKESK in the germline V gene. As DNA, the CDR3 is TGTGCCAGCAGCCAACCGGGACGGCAAGAGACCCAGTACTTC. Translating it yields CASSQPGRQETQYF.

This clonotype was seen only a few times. The chain employs TRBV12-3 or TRBV12-4 and TRBJ2-3, with TRBD2 matching over 10 bases. The CDR3 is 15 amino acids. Losses at the gene ends were 6 bases for V and 2 bases for J; bases not matched to a gene: 5. CDR3 residues: CASSPSGRDTDTQYF. The DNA of the CDR3 is TGTGCCAGCAGCCCAAGCGGGAGGGACACAGATACGCAGTATTTT.

V is TRBV4-2 and J is TRBJ2-7, with D maybe TRBD1 (6 bases). This CDR3 region has 15 residues. The germline gives CDR1 LGHNA, CDR2 YNFKEQ. V was clipped by 3 bases and J by 3 bases, with 15 bases between them. CDR3 amino acids: CASSQEDSQGYEQYF. DNA of the CDR3: TGTGCCAGCAGCCAGGAGGACAGTCAAGGCTACGAGCAGTACTTC.